These T cell receptor beta chains were read from a single sample in a study of T-cell memory formation after mild COVID-19. TCRdb recomputed calls from the 5' RACE reads with MiXCR, one row per CDR3 protein. The table records around 340,000 distinct CDR3 sequences, over 10% of them present only once. The specimen was PBMCs or a T cell subset sorted from them (not recorded which). These receptor sequences come from a man aged 18 to 35 who had mild COVID-19 (a few samples of this study predate the infection). Cell type and time point are not known. Each CDR3 is given with its conserved first and last residue. The D gene is left open where the match is weak. Expanded clones are given a class, and other clones once, few, many or no size at all.

TRBV20-1	many	.	TRBJ1-1	TGCAGTGCTAGAGTCGGGGGCGCCAACACTGAAGCTTTCTTT	CSARVGGANTEAFF
TRBV7-2	few	.	TRBJ2-4	TGTGCCAGCAGCTTAGTCGGGGGGCGCGGACAAATTGCCAAAAACATTCAGTACTTC	CASSLVGGRGQIAKNIQYF
TRBV7-3	.	.	TRBJ2-1	TGTGCCAGCAGCTTCCTCAGTGCCTCCTACAATGAGCAGTTCTTC	CASSFLSASYNEQFF
TRBV9	few	.	TRBJ1-5	TGTGCCAGCAGCCCCTGGGCAGGGATCAATCAGCCCCAGCATTTT	CASSPWAGINQPQHF
TRBV24-1	.	.	TRBJ2-3	TGTGCCACCCAAGGAGCCACAGATACGCAGTATTTT	CATQGATDTQYF
TRBV12-3/TRBV12-4	.	.	TRBJ1-6	TGTGCCAGCACTCGGGGCCCTTCTTCACCCCTCCACTTT	CASTRGPSSPLHF
TRBV3-1	.	TRBD1	TRBJ1-1	TGTGCCAGCAGTAAGGGGGCTAACACTGAAGCTTTCTTT	CASSKGANTEAFF
TRBV20-1	.	.	TRBJ2-4	TGCAGTACAGGGGAGGTCAAAAACATTCAGTACTTC	CSTGEVKNIQYF
TRBV28	few	TRBD1	TRBJ2-5	TGTGCCGCGGGCAGGGACAGGCGGGAGACCCAGTACTTC	CAAGRDRRETQYF
TRBV6-2/TRBV6-3	.	.	TRBJ1-1	TGTGCCACCAGCCCCTGGCAGGGGACTTCTGAAGCTTTCTTT	CATSPWQGTSEAFF
TRBV7-9	.	.	TRBJ2-3	TGTGCCAGCAGCTTAGGGTGGCCGCAGTATTTT	CASSLGWPQYF
TRBV5-6	.	TRBD1	TRBJ2-1	TGTGCCAGCACGCGCCGGGACAGAGCCTACAATGAGCAGTTCTTC	CASTRRDRAYNEQFF
TRBV6-1	few	.	TRBJ1-1	TGTGCCAGCAGAACCCCAGGGAACACTGAAGCTTTCTTT	CASRTPGNTEAFF
TRBV6-2/TRBV6-3	.	TRBD1	TRBJ2-7	TGTGCCAGCAGCGGGATCGACAGGGCGAAGGACGAGCAGTACTTC	CASSGIDRAKDEQYF
TRBV7-8	.	.	TRBJ1-5	TGTGCCAGCAGCTTAGCGCAGGGCTCTCAGCCCCAGCATTTT	CASSLAQGSQPQHF
TRBV3-1	.	.	TRBJ1-1	TGTGCCAGCAGCACAGGCGGGTTCACTGAAGCTTTCTTT	CASSTGGFTEAFF
TRBV24-1	.	.	TRBJ2-5	TGTGCCACCAGTGACAAGTGGACAGTAAGAGGGGTCGAGACCCAGTACTTC	CATSDKWTVRGVETQYF
TRBV2	once	TRBD2	TRBJ2-3	TGTGCCAGCATCACGGGAGGGTCCACAGATACGCAGTATTTT	CASITGGSTDTQYF
TRBV7-2	few	.	TRBJ2-7	TGTGCCAGCAGCTTAGCCACCGGGACAACTCTTCCCTACGAGCAGTACTTC	CASSLATGTTLPYEQYF
TRBV5-1	.	.	TRBJ2-1	TGCGCCAGCAGCACCACGACAGCTAATGAGCAGTTCTTC	CASSTTTANEQFF
TRBV7-2	.	.	TRBJ2-2	TGTGCCAGCAGCTTACAGGGTATCGGGGAGCTGTTTTTT	CASSLQGIGELFF
TRBV4-2	few	.	TRBJ2-5	TGTGCCAGCAGCCAGGCAGGGGCGAGGAAGACCCAGTACTTC	CASSQAGARKTQYF
TRBV28	few	TRBD1	TRBJ2-7	TGTGCCAGCAGTCAGCCAGGGGGCACCTACGAGCAGTACTTC	CASSQPGGTYEQYF
TRBV7-2	few	TRBD2	TRBJ2-1	TGTGCCAGCAGCCCTAAGATTTTAGCGGGGGGCCTCTACAATGAGCAGTTCTTC	CASSPKILAGGLYNEQFF
TRBV5-1	.	TRBD1	TRBJ1-3	TGCGCCAGCAGCTTGGACAGGGGAGCCGGAAACACCATATATTTT	CASSLDRGAGNTIYF
TRBV6-2/TRBV6-3	.	.	TRBJ1-1	TGTGCCAGCAGTTACCTGTCGGCGGCAGCTTTCTTT	CASSYLSAAAFF
TRBV28	many	TRBD1	TRBJ1-4	TGTGCCACACAGGGGGCGAATGAAAAACTGTTTTTT	CATQGANEKLFF
TRBV7-6	many	.	TRBJ2-6	TGTGCCAGCAGCTTAGGGCCGGGGAGAGGGAACTCTGGGGCCAACGTCCTGACTTTC	CASSLGPGRGNSGANVLTF
TRBV6-2/TRBV6-3	.	.	TRBJ1-1	TGTGCCAGCAGTGAACAGGGCGCCGGCACTGAAGCTTTCTTT	CASSEQGAGTEAFF
TRBV6-6	.	.	TRBJ1-1	TGTGCCAGCAGTTACCGCCGGGCGGACTACGAAGCTTTCTTT	CASSYRRADYEAFF
TRBV20-1	.	TRBD2	TRBJ2-7	TGCAGTGCTAGAGACGCGCGCACTAGCGGTTCCTACGAGCAGTACTTC	CSARDARTSGSYEQYF
TRBV18	few	TRBD2	TRBJ2-5	TGTGCCAGCTCACCACCGGGGGTCTTAGCGGGATACCAAGAGACCCAGTACTTC	CASSPPGVLAGYQETQYF
TRBV4-2	.	.	TRBJ1-2	TGTGCCAGCAGCCAAGATTGGCAGGCTCACTATGGCTACACCTTC	CASSQDWQAHYGYTF
TRBV12-3/TRBV12-4	few	TRBD1	TRBJ2-2	TGTGCCAGCAGTCAAACATCCGGGACAGGGTACACCGGGGAGCTGTTTTTT	CASSQTSGTGYTGELFF
TRBV9	few	.	TRBJ2-2	TGTGCCAGCAGCGTAGTGGACGGGGAGCTGTTTTTT	CASSVVDGELFF
TRBV7-9	many	.	TRBJ2-1	TGTGCCAGCAGGCAGGACATGGGTTTGATAAATGAGCAGTTCTTC	CASRQDMGLINEQFF
TRBV7-2	few	.	TRBJ1-5	TGTGCCAGCAGCTTAGGTTCGGGGCCTGAGCCCCAGCATTTT	CASSLGSGPEPQHF